The clone carrying this T cell receptor (beta chain) came up a few times. Its matching antigen is unknown. In making diagnoses, clinical symptoms, serum thyroxine and TRAb, thyroid ultrasound and orbital computed tomography were all used. Germline CDR1 is SNHLY and CDR2 is FYNNEI. The CDR3 extends over 15 amino acids. V lost 4 bases and J lost 5; bases outside the gene matches: 5. This sample is part of a study of T cells in Graves' hyperthyroidism and ophthalmopathy. General study points: Also found in blood were most expanded thyroid clonotypes above 0.001. The model anticipated ophthalmopathy a median around six months pre-onset.

Authors of the study amplified TCR beta CDR3 regions from RNA transcripts. A first-round RT-PCR of the TCR CDR3 used the HTBI primer set. TCRdb ran MiXCR on the multiplex PCR reads and lists one entry per CDR3 protein. The data show 660,000 or so distinct CDR3 sequences, roughly 20% seen once. The rearrangement uses TRBV2 and TRBJ2-2; TRBD1 matches at 9 bases. Sequencing was carried out using blood. This clonotype was sampled from a man younger than 40 with Graves' ophthalmopathy. CDR3 sequence: CASSGGQGRTGELFF. The DNA for the CDR3 is TGTGCCAGCAGTGGGGGACAGGGCCGTACCGGGGAGCTGTTTTTT.